A selection of T cell receptor beta chains follows, all from one sample in a study of cytomegalovirus exposure and HLA in healthy donors. The repertoire was sequenced with immunoSEQ multiplex PCR; TCRdb's copy has only in-frame clones and lacks some. This sample has 130,000 or so clones, with over 75% found just once. The material sequenced was PBMCs. The receptors stem from a woman in her 30s in good health and CMV-seronegative. The CDR3 runs from the conserved cysteine through the conserved F or W. The D gene is left open where the match is weak. Size values are once, few and many counts, or a class for expanded clones, and some rows have none.

NA	TRBV2	14	TRBJ2-7	NA	TGTGCCAGCAGTGCGGGCAGGGGATCGGCCGAGCAGTACTTC	CASSAGRGSAEQYF
once	TRBV9	16	TRBJ1-3	TRBD1	TGTGCCAGCAGCGTAGAGGCACAGGGGCACGGAAACACCATATATTTT	CASSVEAQGHGNTIYF
NA	TRBV5-8	14	TRBJ1-2	NA	TGTGCCAGCAGCTTGGCCACGAGGGACTATGGCTACACCTTC	CASSLATRDYGYTF
NA	TRBV18	12	TRBJ2-7	NA	TGTGCCAGCTCACCACTCAACTACGAGCAGTACTTC	CASSPLNYEQYF
NA	TRBV4-3	15	TRBJ2-6	NA	TGCGCCAGCAGCCAGTCAGGGACTGGGGCCAACGTCCTGACTTTC	CASSQSGTGANVLTF
NA	TRBV6-5	12	TRBJ2-3	TRBD2	TGTGCCAGCAGTGGGGGGGGGAATACGCAGTATTTT	CASSGGGNTQYF
NA	TRBV7-2	15	TRBJ2-7	TRBD1	TGTGCCAGCAGCCAGGGGGCCAGTTCCTTCTACGAGCAGTACTTC	CASSQGASSFYEQYF
NA	TRBV7-6	15	TRBJ2-7	TRBD1	TGTGCCAGCAGCCGGGGACAGGGGGGCCGTGGGGAGCAGTACTTC	CASSRGQGGRGEQYF
NA	TRBV19	14	TRBJ2-3	NA	TGTGCCAGTTCGCAGGCGGGGATCACAGATACGCAGTATTTT	CASSQAGITDTQYF
once	TRBV13	16	TRBJ1-4	NA	TGTGCCAGCAGCTCCCGATCAGGGATGACTAATGAAAAACTGTTTTTT	CASSSRSGMTNEKLFF
NA	TRBV10-3	15	TRBJ2-5	TRBD2	TGTGCCATCAGTGAGAAGACTAGCGGCAAAGAGACCCAGTACTTC	CAISEKTSGKETQYF
NA	TRBV5-1	17	TRBJ1-6	NA	TGCGCCAGCAGCTTGACCGGGGTTGGTGTTGTTAATTCACCCCTCCACTTT	CASSLTGVGVVNSPLHF
NA	TRBV27	15	TRBJ1-3	NA	TGTGCCAGCAGTTATCAGGGCGGCCTTGGAAACACCATATATTTT	CASSYQGGLGNTIYF
once	TRBV18	15	TRBJ2-7	NA	TGTGCCAGCTCACCGGCCACATCAATCTCCTACGAGCAGTACTTC	CASSPATSISYEQYF
NA	TRBV6-6	13	TRBJ1-2	NA	TGTGCCAGCAGCCGCGACAGTCTCTATGGCTACACCTTC	CASSRDSLYGYTF
NA	TRBV5-1	16	TRBJ1-4	TRBD1	TGCGCCAGCAGCACAGGACAGGCGCCGATTGATGAAAAACTGTTTTTT	CASSTGQAPIDEKLFF
few	TRBV30	16	TRBJ1-1	NA	TGTGCCTGGAGTGTCCTGGGCCTTCGGCTGAACACTGAAGCTTTCTTT	CAWSVLGLRLNTEAFF
NA	TRBV2	17	TRBJ1-5	NA	TGTGCCAGCAGTGAAAGAGTAGGGGCAAATAGCAATCAGCCCCAGCATTTT	CASSERVGANSNQPQHF
NA	TRBV7-2	13	TRBJ1-2	NA	TGTGCCAGCAGCTTAGTCAGGGATTTCGGCTACACCTTC	CASSLVRDFGYTF
NA	TRBV4-1	15	TRBJ1-5	NA	TGCGCCAGCAGCCCCCGGGAGGCCGGAGGGGGAGCCCAGCATTTT	CASSPREAGGGAQHF
NA	TRBV21-1	16	TRBJ2-5	NA	TGTGCCAGCAGCATACTGACTAGCGGGGATTGGGAGACCCAGTACTTC	CASSILTSGDWETQYF
NA	TRBV7-2	14	TRBJ2-7	TRBD2	TGTGCCAGCAGCCCGGGGGGGGCCTCCTACGAGCAGTACTTC	CASSPGGASYEQYF
NA	TRBV7-3	13	TRBJ2-5	NA	TGTGCCAGCAGCCCCGGACAGAAAGAGACCCAGTACTTC	CASSPGQKETQYF
once	TRBV7-2	13	TRBJ2-1	NA	TGTGCCAGCACCCGGGAGCTGGGCAATGAGCAGTTCTTC	CASTRELGNEQFF
NA	TRBV2	13	TRBJ2-7	TRBD1	TGTGCCAGCAGCCACGGACAGGCCTACGAGCAGTACTTC	CASSHGQAYEQYF
few	TRBV4-3	14	TRBJ2-7	NA	TGCGCCAGCAGCCAAGATAGGGGCAGTCGCGAGCAGTACTTC	CASSQDRGSREQYF
NA	TRBV7-2	16	TRBJ2-1	TRBD2	TGTGCCAGCAGCAACGGACTAGCGGGGGCCGTCGATGAGCAGTTCTTC	CASSNGLAGAVDEQFF